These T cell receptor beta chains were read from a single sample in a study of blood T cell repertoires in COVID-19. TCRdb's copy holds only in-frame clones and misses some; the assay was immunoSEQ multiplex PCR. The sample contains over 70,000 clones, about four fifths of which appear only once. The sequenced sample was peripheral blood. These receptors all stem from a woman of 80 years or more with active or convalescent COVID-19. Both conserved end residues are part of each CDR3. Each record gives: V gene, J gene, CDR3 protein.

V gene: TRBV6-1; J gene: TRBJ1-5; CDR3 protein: CASSEGQGEAQPQHF
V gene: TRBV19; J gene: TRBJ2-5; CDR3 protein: CASKRRNQETQYF
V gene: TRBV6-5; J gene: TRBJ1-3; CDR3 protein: CASRPQASGNTIYF
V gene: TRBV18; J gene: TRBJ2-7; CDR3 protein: CASSPTTASYEQYF
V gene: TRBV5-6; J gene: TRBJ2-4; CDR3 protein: CASSRLDSEKNIQYF
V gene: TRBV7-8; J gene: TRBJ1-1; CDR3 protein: CASSLPPSGEAFF
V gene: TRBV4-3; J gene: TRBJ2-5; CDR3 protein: CASSQGGEETQYF
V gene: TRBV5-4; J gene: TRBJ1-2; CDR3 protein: CASSRQGFGNYGYTF
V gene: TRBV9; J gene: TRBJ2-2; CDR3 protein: CASSPRAQGVVGTGELFF
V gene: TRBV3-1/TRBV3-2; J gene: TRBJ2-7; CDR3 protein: CASSQVEGDYYEQYF
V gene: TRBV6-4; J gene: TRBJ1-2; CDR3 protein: CATSAGSGYTF
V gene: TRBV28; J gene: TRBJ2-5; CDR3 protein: CASSYAGASGAETQYF
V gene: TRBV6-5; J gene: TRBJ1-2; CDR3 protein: CASSPPGQNYGYTF
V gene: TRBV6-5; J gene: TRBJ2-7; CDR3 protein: CASRSGTGTVEQYF
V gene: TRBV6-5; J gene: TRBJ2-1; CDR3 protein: CASRRGAGGYNEQFF
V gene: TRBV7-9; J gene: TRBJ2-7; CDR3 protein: CASSLGQGHHYEQYF
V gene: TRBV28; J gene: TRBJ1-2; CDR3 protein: CASSPPSGGRGGYTF
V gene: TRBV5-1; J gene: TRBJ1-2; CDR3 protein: CASSLAGDYGYTF
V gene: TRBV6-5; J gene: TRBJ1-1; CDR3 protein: CVIRGPEDTEAFF
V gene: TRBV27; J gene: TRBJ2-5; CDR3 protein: CASSFDLRETQYF
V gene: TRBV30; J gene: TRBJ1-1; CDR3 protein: CAWSSWGGLNTEAFF
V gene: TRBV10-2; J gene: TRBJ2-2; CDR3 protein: CASSGPSPGQHLNTGELFF
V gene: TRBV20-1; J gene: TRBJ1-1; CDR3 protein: CSASERQEAFF
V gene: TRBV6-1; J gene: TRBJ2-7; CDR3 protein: CASSEAFGTGSHEQYF
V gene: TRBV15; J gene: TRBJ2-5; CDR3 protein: CATSRGTSTTQYF
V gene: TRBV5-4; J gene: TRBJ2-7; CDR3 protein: CASSLGPAGGEQYF
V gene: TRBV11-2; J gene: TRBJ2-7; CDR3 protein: CASSSGLVNYEQYF
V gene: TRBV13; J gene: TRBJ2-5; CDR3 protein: CASSLRTSGSRETQYF
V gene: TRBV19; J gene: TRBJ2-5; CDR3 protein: CASSPSGGPGETQYF
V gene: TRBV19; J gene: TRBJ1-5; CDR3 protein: CASSSRVGNQPQHF
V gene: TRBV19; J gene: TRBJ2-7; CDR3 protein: CASSMAGSIYEQYF
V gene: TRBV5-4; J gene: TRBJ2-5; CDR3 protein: CASSIPGQGRQETQYF
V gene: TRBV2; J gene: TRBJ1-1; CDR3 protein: CASSASGGRNTEAFF
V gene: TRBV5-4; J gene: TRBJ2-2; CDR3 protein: CASSSRQDGTGELFF
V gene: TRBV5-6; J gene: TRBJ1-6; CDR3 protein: CASSLVGTVYNSPLHF